Sequencing of this T cell receptor (beta chain) was carried out in a study of blood T cell repertoires in COVID-19. Study context: PBMCs, B-cell-depleted T cells, or T cells were the source of the cDNA or gDNA that made up the material.

Those who participated ranged in age from roughly 18 to 89 years and resided in about two dozen US areas. Looked up from germline, CDR1 is GTSNPN and CDR2 is SVGIG (reference sequence). V lost 1 base to trimming and J lost 5 bases, with 17 bases between them. The CDR3 has 15 residues. Repertoires were generated with immunoSEQ multiplex PCR, while TCRdb's copy carries only in-frame clones and drops some. The sample consists of more than 400,000 clones, about nine tenths of them appearing once. This clone has just one count. This sequence joins TRBV30 and TRBJ1-2, with D maybe TRBD1 (5 bases). The receptor's source is a woman aged 18-29 years who had recovered from COVID-19. Material: PBMCs or T cells enriched from blood (not recorded which). The CDR3 is CAWSASTATSYGYTF. In DNA form, the CDR3 reads TGTGCCTGGAGTGCTTCGACAGCCACCTCTTATGGCTACACCTTC.